The TCR beta chain described here comes from a study of blood T cell repertoires in COVID-19. Study as a whole: Italy, Spain and the United States were the sources of the convalescent and acute COVID-19 samples. Sample material is recorded as cDNA or gDNA derived from T cells, B-cell-depleted T cells, or PBMCs.

This CDR3 is built from 14 residues. Germline V gene sequence: CDR1 LNHDA, CDR2 SQIVND (reference sequence). The V and J ends lost 7 bases and 4 bases, in that order; junction bases with no gene match: 2. Original data processing: Reference gene primers were amplified, and this amplification served to estimate nucleated cell counts. Sequencing used immunoSEQ multiplex PCR; TCRdb keeps in-frame clones, though not all of them. Clonal size and the V and J genes are those of that table, whereas D and trimming came from the DNA. The sample consists of tens of thousands of clones, around 87% of them appearing once.

Sample: peripheral blood. The chain uses TRBV19 and TRBJ2-1; TRBD2 matches 12 bases. The source of this sequence is a human donor in a cohort sampled during active COVID-19. CDR3 sequence: CASTGTSGYNEQFF. Here the CDR3 DNA reads TGTGCCAGTACCGGGACTAGCGGGTACAATGAGCAGTTCTTC.